This T cell receptor (beta chain) was captured by sequencing in a study of human T cells and chemical hapten exposure. The wider study: Weekly administration of diphenylcyclopropenone to the scalp of patients continued throughout the roughly 25-week study. The patient population, which was mostly female, had alopecia areata, totalis or universalis.

CDR3 length: 14 amino acids. Germline V CDR1 and CDR2: DFQATT, SNEGSKA (reference sequence). V was pared by 3 bases and J by 1 base, with 3 bases of the junction left unmatched. TCRdb independently ran MiXCR on the RACE reads; one entry per CDR3 protein. Of over 35,000 distinct CDR3 sequences detected, 10% to 15% appear once; the ten largest clones hold roughly 2.1%. Noted time point: patch test 3, about 24 weeks after DPC sensitization. Stated treatment: therapeutic diphenylcyclopropenone sensitization with weekly scalp DPC. Total RNA was isolated from whole blood that had not been fractionated. The study enrolled 18 to 70-year-old alopecia patients suitable for DPC. This clonotype has only one observation.

The chain couples TRBV20-1 to TRBJ2-7, with 10 nucleotides matching TRBD2. The sample was whole blood, taken in connection with sensitization to the hapten diphenylcyclopropenone (DPC). This receptor was identified in a middle-aged woman with alopecia areata. Some clones in this sample may be carry-over from other donors' samples. CDR3 protein: CSARSLAGSYEQYF. As DNA, the CDR3 is TGCAGTGCTAGGTCACTAGCGGGATCCTACGAGCAGTACTTC.